These T cell receptor beta chains were read from a single sample in a study of a mutant IDH1 vaccine in newly diagnosed glioma. These receptors are not linked to any known antigen. Clones were read by immunoSEQ multiplex PCR, and TCRdb kept only the in-frame ones, dropping some. Of 60,000 to 65,000 clones listed, around 81% were seen once; the top ten hold about 4.9%. Sample: PBMCs, taken from a glioma patient whose treatment included an IDH1 peptide vaccine. These receptors were obtained from a man aged 40-50 years with glioma. CDR3s include the opening cysteine and the closing phenylalanine or tryptophan. A D gene is named only where the DNA matches it firmly. Where a row states a size, it is once, few, many or the class of an expanded clone; other rows omit it.

.,.,TRBJ1-5,TRBV7-2,CASSLTGTTRGQPQHF,TGTGCCAGCAGCTTAACTGGGACAACGAGAGGCCAGCCCCAGCATTTT
.,.,TRBJ2-3,TRBV7-9,CASSLEGIRGTDTQYF,TGTGCCAGCAGCTTGGAGGGCATTCGGGGCACAGATACGCAGTATTTT
.,.,TRBJ1-5,TRBV27,CASSVGLYSNQPQHF,TGTGCCAGCAGTGTCGGCCTATATAGCAATCAGCCCCAGCATTTT
once,.,TRBJ2-4,TRBV27,CASSSLGVGENIQYF,TGTGCCAGCAGTTCTCTTGGGGTGGGGGAAAACATTCAGTACTTC
.,.,TRBJ2-7,TRBV7-9,CASSLGGRVGEQYF,TGTGCCAGCAGCTTAGGGGGCCGCGTTGGGGAGCAGTACTTC
.,.,TRBJ2-3,TRBV7-6,CASSLGTLTDTQYF,TGTGCCAGCAGCTTAGGGACCCTCACAGATACGCAGTATTTT
.,.,TRBJ1-2,TRBV4-3,CASSPGGGYYGYTF,TGCGCCAGCAGCCCGGGGGGGGGCTACTATGGCTACACCTTC
.,TRBD1,TRBJ2-2,TRBV11-2,CASSQGQGIVSGELFF,TGTGCCAGCAGCCAGGGACAGGGGATTGTTTCCGGGGAGCTGTTTTTT
few,.,TRBJ1-5,TRBV19,CASRPDPSQPQHF,TGTGCCAGTAGGCCAGACCCAAGTCAGCCCCAGCATTTT
.,.,TRBJ1-4,TRBV5-5,CASSRGIEKLFF,TGTGCCAGCAGCCGGGGGATCGAAAAACTGTTTTTT
.,.,TRBJ2-7,TRBV5-1,CASSLGSRGYEQYF,TGCGCCAGCAGCCTAGGGTCTCGAGGGTACGAGCAGTACTTC
few,.,TRBJ2-7,TRBV4-3,CASSQVNSYEQYF,TGCGCCAGCAGCCAAGTCAATAGCTACGAGCAGTACTTC
medium-sized,TRBD2,TRBJ2-7,TRBV19,CASSKTSGGTYEQYF,TGTGCCAGTAGTAAAACTAGCGGGGGAACCTACGAGCAGTACTTC
many,.,TRBJ1-5,TRBV28,CASSRMGTTLFKPQHF,TGTGCCAGCAGCCGGATGGGGACAACGCTTTTTAAGCCCCAGCATTTT
.,TRBD2,TRBJ2-2,TRBV12-5,CASAPSGRSGELFF,TGTGCTAGTGCCCCGAGCGGGAGAAGCGGGGAGCTGTTTTTT
.,TRBD2,TRBJ2-7,TRBV6-1,CASSELAGDSSYEQYF,TGTGCCAGCAGTGAACTAGCGGGGGATAGCTCCTACGAGCAGTACTTC
.,TRBD2,TRBJ2-7,TRBV25-1,CASSEGSGGTYEQYF,TGTGCCAGCAGTGAAGGTAGCGGGGGGACCTACGAGCAGTACTTC
.,TRBD1,TRBJ2-7,TRBV7-9,CASSRLRAGTGINEQYF,TGTGCCAGCAGCCGACTCCGGGCCGGGACAGGGATCAACGAGCAGTACTTC
.,.,TRBJ2-7,TRBV6-6,CASRASGAHEQYF,TGTGCCAGCAGGGCCTCAGGGGCCCACGAGCAGTACTTC
.,.,TRBJ2-3,TRBV2,CASSEVEVTQYF,TGTGCCAGCAGTGAAGTTGAGGTTACGCAGTATTTT
few,.,TRBJ1-1,TRBV7-8,CASSLGRGGEAFF,TGTGCCAGCAGTTTGGGACGGGGAGGTGAAGCTTTCTTT
.,.,TRBJ2-5,TRBV29-1,CSVVVAGAETQYF,TGCAGCGTTGTGGTGGCAGGCGCGGAGACCCAGTACTTC
.,TRBD1,TRBJ1-1,TRBV5-1,CAGSTAGTGDQAFF,TGCGCCGGCAGCACCGCCGGGACAGGGGACCAAGCTTTCTTT
few,TRBD1,TRBJ1-2,TRBV10-3,CAISDGTVHYGYTF,TGTGCCATCAGTGATGGGACAGTGCACTATGGCTACACCTTC
once,.,TRBJ2-1,TRBV7-6,CASSSGHNEQFF,TGTGCCAGCAGCTCCGGTCACAATGAGCAGTTCTTC
few,.,TRBJ1-4,TRBV9,CASSVAGTNEKLFF,TGTGCCAGCAGCGTAGCTGGGACTAATGAAAAACTGTTTTTT
.,.,TRBJ2-2,TRBV19,CASKSRENTGELFF,TGTGCCAGTAAATCCAGGGAAAACACCGGGGAGCTGTTTTTT
.,.,TRBJ2-7,TRBV6-1,CASSYTRNEQYF,TGTGCCAGCAGTTATACTCGTAACGAGCAGTACTTC
.,.,TRBJ2-4,TRBV25-1,CASSEPSHGAKNIQYF,TGTGCCAGCAGTGAACCCAGTCATGGAGCCAAAAACATTCAGTACTTC
few,.,TRBJ2-5,TRBV5-1,CASSPGGGETQYF,TGCGCCAGCAGCCCCGGGGGCGGAGAGACCCAGTACTTC
.,TRBD2,TRBJ2-2,TRBV19,CASSPLAGAGTGELFF,TGTGCCAGTAGTCCCTTAGCGGGGGCGGGCACCGGGGAGCTGTTTTTT
.,.,TRBJ1-1,TRBV11-1,CASSLKGAGTEAFF,TGTGCCAGCAGCTTAAAAGGGGCGGGAACTGAAGCTTTCTTT
.,TRBD1,TRBJ1-2,TRBV30,CAWTFDRGTLGYTF,TGTGCCTGGACCTTCGACAGGGGCACGCTCGGCTACACCTTC
.,TRBD1,TRBJ1-3,TRBV19,CASSRLRQGSGNTIYF,TGTGCCAGTAGTCGGCTGAGACAGGGTTCTGGAAACACCATATATTTT
.,TRBD2,TRBJ2-3,TRBV6-4,CASSDSWGGDTQYF,TGTGCCAGCAGTGACTCCTGGGGGGGAGATACGCAGTATTTT
.,.,TRBJ2-7,TRBV5-1,CASSLDLDEQYF,TGCGCCAGCAGCCTTGACTTGGACGAGCAGTACTTC
.,.,TRBJ2-7,TRBV23-1,CASRQTGRGAPYEQYF,TGCGCCAGCAGGCAAACAGGGAGAGGGGCCCCCTACGAGCAGTACTTC
.,.,TRBJ1-4,TRBV9,CASSVDPVREKLFF,TGTGCCAGCAGCGTAGATCCGGTCCGGGAAAAACTGTTTTTT
.,TRBD1,TRBJ2-1,TRBV5-4,CASSAGQVSAYNEQFF,TGTGCCAGCAGCGCAGGACAGGTATCTGCCTACAATGAGCAGTTCTTC
.,.,TRBJ1-6,TRBV19,CASSMGGSYNSPLHF,TGTGCCAGTAGTATGGGTGGCTCCTATAATTCACCCCTCCACTTT
once,.,TRBJ2-2,TRBV7-2,CASSLVAGEAGELFF,TGTGCCAGCAGCTTAGTGGCAGGGGAGGCCGGGGAGCTGTTTTTT
.,TRBD2,TRBJ2-1,TRBV19,CASSITGGSYNEQFF,TGTGCCAGTAGTATTACGGGAGGATCCTACAATGAGCAGTTCTTC
.,.,TRBJ2-7,TRBV6-4,CANSRQSPPYEQYF,TGTGCCAACTCTCGACAGTCCCCTCCCTACGAGCAGTACTTC
.,.,TRBJ2-1,TRBV6-5,CASNRDSLYNEQFF,TGTGCCAGCAACCGGGACTCCCTTTACAATGAGCAGTTCTTC
.,TRBD1,TRBJ2-3,TRBV7-9,CASSLSDRGTDTQYF,TGTGCCAGCAGTTTGAGCGACAGGGGCACAGATACGCAGTATTTT
.,.,TRBJ1-4,TRBV6-5,CATRRGMLNEKLFF,TGTGCCACCCGCCGGGGGATGCTTAATGAAAAACTGTTTTTT
.,TRBD2,TRBJ2-1,TRBV4-1,CASSHGRGGRYNEQFF,TGCGCCAGCAGCCATGGACGGGGGGGCCGTTACAATGAGCAGTTCTTC
few,.,TRBJ1-1,TRBV6-1,CASGVWGQNTEAFF,TGTGCCAGCGGGGTCTGGGGGCAGAACACTGAAGCTTTCTTT
.,TRBD2,TRBJ2-2,TRBV25-1,CASSEFVAGPNTGELFF,TGTGCCAGCAGTGAATTTGTAGCGGGGCCGAACACCGGGGAGCTGTTTTTT
.,.,TRBJ2-5,TRBV5-8,CASSPKGLAETQYF,TGTGCCAGCAGCCCAAAGGGACTGGCGGAGACCCAGTACTTC
once,.,TRBJ1-1,TRBV9,CASSVAGLNTEAFF,TGTGCCAGCAGCGTAGCTGGGTTGAACACTGAAGCTTTCTTT
.,TRBD2,TRBJ2-7,TRBV25-1,CASSDRAGGPYEQYF,TGTGCCAGCAGTGACCGAGCGGGGGGCCCCTACGAGCAGTACTTC
.,.,TRBJ1-2,TRBV5-6,CASSLATGGYTF,TGTGCCAGCAGCTTGGCCACAGGAGGCTACACCTTC
.,.,TRBJ1-1,TRBV10-1,CASSGPGHTEAFF,TGCGCCAGCAGTGGACCGGGACACACTGAAGCTTTCTTT
.,.,TRBJ2-2,TRBV18,CASSPGTTVSRELFF,TGTGCCAGCTCACCTGGGACCACGGTCAGCCGGGAGCTGTTTTTT
.,TRBD2,TRBJ2-1,TRBV12-5,CASGLGLAGDANEQFF,TGTGCTAGTGGTTTGGGCCTAGCGGGAGATGCCAATGAGCAGTTCTTC
.,.,TRBJ1-3,TRBV30,CAWSVGGAGNTIYF,TGTGCCTGGAGTGTCGGCGGGGCGGGAAACACCATATATTTT
.,.,TRBJ2-7,TRBV30,CAWSRAHEQYF,TGTGCCTGGAGTCGGGCCCACGAGCAGTACTTC
.,.,TRBJ1-5,TRBV6-4,CASSEGGGNQPQHF,TGTGCCAGCAGTGAAGGGGGGGGCAATCAGCCCCAGCATTTT